The table lists the clone carrying this TCR beta chain with many counts. Its cognate antigen is unknown. The CDR3 covers 15 residues. J gave up 2 bases and V 4 bases, and 5 bases lay outside the gene matches. In germline, CDR1 is SGHTA, CDR2 FQGNSA. From 5'RACE with constant-segment primers came TCR alpha and TCR beta cDNA libraries that carried sample barcodes and UMIs. TCRdb ran MiXCR on the 5' RACE reads and lists one entry per CDR3 protein. In the table there are about 340,000 distinct CDR3 sequences, less than 25% of which are singletons. These data come from a study of T-cell memory formation after mild COVID-19. The study's findings and limits: Some clones that responded turned up in pre-infection memory, which suggests that cross-reactive memory joined in. Day 15 to 85 contractors were CD4/CD8 balanced; later expanders leaned CD4+. Unconfirmed was the SARS-CoV-2 specificity of second-wave clones that peaked on day 37.

The chain recombines TRBV7-2 with TRBJ2-7, with 10 bases matching TRBD2. The origin of this receptor is a man younger than 30 who had mild COVID-19 (a few samples of this study predate the infection). Cell type and time point are not known. The sequencing sample was made of PBMCs or a T cell subset sorted from them (not recorded which). DNA of the CDR3: TGTGCCAGCAGCTATAATAGCGGGGGGCCCTACGAGCAGTACTTC. It specifies CASSYNSGGPYEQYF.